These 23 T cell receptor beta chains were sequenced from one sample in a study of glioma-infiltrating T cells after dendritic cell vaccination. Indicated time point: after dendritic cell vaccination, including at tumor progression/relapse. Here immunoSEQ multiplex PCR was the method, and the copy in TCRdb shows in-frame clones only, minus some. The sample includes roughly 50,000 clones, roughly 90% of them seen just once. The sequences come from blood, collected after dendritic cell vaccination. The receptors were gathered from a human donor with glioblastoma.

The V gene is TRBV28, the J gene TRBJ2-7, with TRBD1 matching over 8 bases. The CDR3 totals 15 residues. CDR1 and CDR2 (germline): MDHEN, SYDVKM. Trimming removed 5 bases from V and 9 bases from J; junction bases left unmatched: 15. CDR3 residues: CASSVPSGQGPGQYF. CDR3 sequence (DNA): TGTGCCAGCAGTGTGCCTTCCGGACAGGGTCCTGGGCAGTACTTC.

This chain connects TRBV2 to TRBJ1-1; D uncertain. Trimming pared 1 base from V and 1 base from J, leaving 4 bases between. CDR1 is SNHLY, CDR2 FYNNEI, per germline. The CDR3 spans 13 residues. The CDR3 DNA reads TGTGCCAGCAGTGAAGGCAGGAACACTGAAGCTTTCTTT. Translating it yields CASSEGRNTEAFF.

This rearrangement joins TRBV6-1 to TRBJ2-7; D unclear. The V and J ends lost 5 bases and 4 bases respectively, with 6 bases between them. Germline values: CDR1 MNHNS, CDR2 SASEGT. CDR3 size: 11 residues. Here the CDR3 reads CASSHKYEQYF. The CDR3 DNA sequence: TGTGCCAGCAGTCACAAATACGAGCAGTACTTC.

This chain connects TRBV5-6 to TRBJ2-3, with 12 bases identical to TRBD2. The trim removed 2 bases at V and 8 bases at J, leaving 3 bases unmatched. Germline lookup yields CDR1 SGHDT and CDR2 YYEEEE. The CDR3 is 14 amino acids. In DNA, the CDR3 is TGTGCCAGCAGCTTACTAGCGGGAGGCGGTACGCAGTATTTT. As protein: CASSLLAGGGTQYF.

V gene TRBV5-1 combines with J gene TRBJ1-2; tentatively, D is TRBD1 (5 bases). Trimming shortened V by 1 base and J by 7 bases, and 14 bases separated the two germline ends. Per germline, CDR1 SGHRS and CDR2 YFSETQ. The CDR3 runs to 14 residues. Here the CDR3 DNA reads TGCGCCAGCAGCTTGAACAAGGGGCCTATTGGCTACACCTTC. It codes for CASSLNKGPIGYTF.

The chain has TRBV6-6 and TRBJ1-2, with TRBD1 identical over 8 bases. The ends lost 2 bases at V and 8 bases at J; junction bases unmatched: 7. The V gene's germline CDR1 is MNHNY and CDR2 SVGAGI (reference sequence). This CDR3 is built from 14 residues. The CDR3 nucleotides are TGTGCCAGCAGTTACGGACAGGGTGCGTGGGGCTACACCTTC. Its protein product is CASSYGQGAWGYTF.

J is TRBJ2-2 and V is TRBV4-2, with a tentative D call TRBD2 (5 bases). The CDR3 length is 16 residues. Germline-derived CDR1 and CDR2 are LGHNA and YNFKEQ. With 5 bases removed from V and 0 bases from J, the gap between germline ends came to 13 bases. CDR3 loop: CASSFGAAANTGELFF. The CDR3 region has the DNA TGTGCCAGCAGCTTCGGAGCGGCAGCGAACACCGGGGAGCTGTTTTTT.

The chain couples TRBV9 to TRBJ2-7; 12 nucleotides align to TRBD2. J gave up 2 bases and V 0 bases, and 3 bases lay outside the gene matches. Germline assignment: CDR1 SGDLS and CDR2 YYNGEE. This CDR3 comprises 16 residues. In DNA form, the CDR3 reads TGTGCCAGCAGCGTAGTAGCTAGCGGGAGGGCCTACGAGCAGTACTTC. It is translated as CASSVVASGRAYEQYF.

The chain joins TRBV18 to TRBJ2-3; D is undetermined. V was cut by 8 bases and J by 6 bases, with 15 bases left in between. The germline gives CDR1 KGHSH, CDR2 LQKENI. The CDR3 runs 13 residues. In DNA form, the CDR3 reads TGTGCCAGCGCAAGAGCGACTCGGGATACGCAGTATTTT. This sequence encodes CASARATRDTQYF. Using reference TRBV18 and TRBJ2-3 for the parts outside the CDR3, the full variable domain is NAGVMQNPRHLVRRRGQEARLRCSPMKGHSHVYWYRQLPEEGLKFMVYLQKENIIDESGMPKERFSAEFPKEGPSILRIQQVVRGDSAAYFCASARATRDTQYFGPGTRLTVL.

This chain joins TRBV27 and TRBJ1-1; D not certain. V lost 5 bases and J 1 base, leaving 8 bases between the germline ends. CDR1 and CDR2 (germline): MNHEY, SMNVEV (reference sequence). The CDR3 sequence is 13 residues long. In nucleotides, the CDR3 is TGTGCCAGCAGTCTGACTAGGAACACTGAAGCTTTCTTT. It encodes CASSLTRNTEAFF.

This rearrangement joins TRBV9 to TRBJ1-3; D ambiguous. This CDR3 is built from 15 residues. Germline V CDR1 and CDR2: SGDLS, YYNGEE. The V and J ends lost 3 bases and 1 base respectively, with 11 bases between them. As DNA, the CDR3 is TGTGCCAGCAGCGCCAGAGGATCATCTGGAAACACCATATATTTT. It specifies CASSARGSSGNTIYF.

The chain employs TRBV19 and TRBJ2-1; 7 bases agree with TRBD2. CDR1 and CDR2 (germline): LNHDA, SQIVND (reference sequence). The CDR3 sequence is 15 residues long. With 2 bases clipped from V and 1 base from J, the junction kept 2 bases outside the gene matches. The CDR3 spells CASSIQAGSYNEQFF. DNA of the CDR3: TGTGCCAGTAGTATACAAGCGGGATCCTACAATGAGCAGTTCTTC.

This clone was counted between two and nine times. V is TRBV7-3 and J is TRBJ2-1, with unresolved D. This CDR3 spans 14 amino acids. Germline CDR1 is SGHTA and CDR2 is FQGTGA. Between the trimmed V and J ends, which lost 5 bases and 1 base, there was a span of 9 bases. CDR3 sequence reads: CASSAQASYNEQFF. The CDR3, as DNA: TGTGCCAGCAGCGCCCAGGCGTCCTACAATGAGCAGTTCTTC.

The chain uses TRBV6-5 and TRBJ2-3; 7 bases fit TRBD2. Germline assignment: CDR1 MNHEY and CDR2 SVGAGI. CDR3 length: 15 residues. The V gene end was trimmed by 6 bases and the J gene end by 10 bases; junction bases not matched to a gene: 16. The CDR3 nucleotides are TGTGCCAGCAGGTTGGGCCATGGCGGGAGTTCGGCGCAGTATTTT. This codes for CASRLGHGGSSAQYF.

The J gene is TRBJ1-1, the V gene TRBV11-2; 8 bases align to TRBD1. From germline, CDR1 is SGHAT and CDR2 FQNNGV. There are 19 residues in the CDR3. Trimming removed 1 base from V and 1 base from J; junction bases left unmatched: 14. The CDR3 sequence is CASSLARTGWVGENTEAFF. CDR3 sequence (DNA): TGTGCCAGCAGCTTAGCTCGGACAGGGTGGGTTGGGGAGAACACTGAAGCTTTCTTT.

J is TRBJ2-5 and V is TRBV29-1; TRBD2 aligns across 9 bases. The germline V gene has CDR1 SQVTM and CDR2 ANQGSEA. The CDR3 covers 18 residues. V lost 2 bases, J lost 0 bases, and 13 bases stayed unmatched. The CDR3 protein is CSVETRGTSGFYQETQYF. The CDR3 nucleotides are TGCAGCGTTGAAACTCGGGGCACTAGCGGGTTTTACCAAGAGACCCAGTACTTC.

The rearrangement joins TRBV18 to TRBJ2-7, with 7 positions matching TRBD2. With V trimmed by 3 bases and J by 3 bases, 8 bases remained unmatched. Germline CDR1 reads KGHSH; CDR2 reads LQKENI. This CDR3 spans 15 amino acids. The CDR3 region has the DNA TGTGCCAGCTCACCCTCTATGGGAGGGATCTACGAGCAGTACTTC. Protein sequence: CASSPSMGGIYEQYF.

This clone was recorded only once. This sequence joins TRBV28 and TRBJ1-2; D gene unclear. Germline V gene data show CDR1 as MDHEN and CDR2 as SYDVKM. CDR3 length: 14 residues. V shed 0 bases and J shed 6 bases, with 11 bases lying between them. This CDR3 is CASSLWGPTNGYTF. The CDR3 DNA reads TGTGCCAGCAGTTTATGGGGTCCGACAAATGGCTACACCTTC.

The chain employs TRBV10-3 and TRBJ2-7, with D possibly matching TRBD1 (5 bases). Per germline, CDR1 ENHRY and CDR2 SYGVKD. The CDR3 sequence is 13 residues long. The V end lost 2 bases, the J end lost 0 bases, and 5 bases lay between the germline ends. The CDR3 DNA follows: TGTGCCATCAGTGAGGGACACTCCTACGAGCAGTACTTC. It codes for CAISEGHSYEQYF.

This chain connects TRBV10-3 to TRBJ2-5; D not resolved. Trimming left V 0 bases short and J 2 bases short, with 7 bases between. The CDR3 has 14 residues. Germline CDR1 reads ENHRY; CDR2 reads SYGVKD. In DNA, the CDR3 is TGTGCCATCAGTGAGTCGCTACAGCAAGAGACCCAGTACTTC. Translation: CAISESLQQETQYF.

The chain recombines TRBV15 with TRBJ2-3; 7 bases are shared with TRBD1. The V gene end was trimmed by 4 bases and the J gene end by 2 bases; junction bases not matched to a gene: 6. The CDR3 loop spans 15 amino acids. Germline CDR1 reads LNHNV; CDR2 reads YYDKDF (reference sequence). In DNA, the CDR3 is TGTGCCACCAGCACTAAACAGGGGAACACAGATACGCAGTATTTT. It is translated as CATSTKQGNTDTQYF.

The V gene is TRBV11-2, the J gene TRBJ2-7, with 10 bases lining up with TRBD2. The germline V gene encodes CDR1 SGHAT and CDR2 FQNNGV. V trimming: 3 bases; J trimming: 1 base; junction bases outside the gene matches: 6. This CDR3 is 16 amino acids long. The CDR3 DNA follows: TGTGCCAGCAGCTTTACTAGCGGGGTGGGGTCCTACGAGCAGTACTTC. The encoded protein is CASSFTSGVGSYEQYF.

This rearrangement joins TRBV28 to TRBJ1-6; TRBD1 aligns across 8 bases. CDR1 is MDHEN, CDR2 SYDVKM, per germline. The CDR3 is 18 residues long. V trimming: 2 bases; J trimming: 0 bases; junction bases outside the gene matches: 6. The CDR3 nucleotides are TGTGCCAGCAGTTTAGACAGGGGCCAAAGCTCCTATAATTCACCCCTCCACTTT. Its translation: CASSLDRGQSSYNSPLHF.